One sample yielded the 10 T cell receptor beta chains listed below, sequenced in a study of blood T cells in healthy people across ages (dated by TCRdb to between 2014 and 2017). Libraries came from 5' RACE. Sequencer: Illumina HiSeq 2500. A second PCR of about 7 to 12 cycles was run with a J-beta primer mix and a sample-barcoded 5' primer. TCRdb reprocessed the public reads (quality trimming at Q25 with fastp, clone calling with MiXCR) and kept in-frame beta chains. Each entry is one CDR3 protein sequence, shown with its most common DNA and genes. Recorded for this sample are about 640,000 distinct CDR3 sequences; about 30% of them occurred a single time. Together, the top ten hold 15% to 18% of the sample. Sequencing input: blood. The source is an elderly woman in good health.

In the case of this clonotype: A much more abundant neighbour one base away suggests this may be a read error. This chain joins TRBV7-7 and TRBJ2-5, with 9 bases that match TRBD2. The assigned J gene may be wrong: the sequence end matches TRBJ2-1 better. CDR3 length equals 15 residues. Per germline, CDR1 SSHAT and CDR2 FNYEAQ (reference sequence). As DNA, the CDR3 is TGTGCTAGCAGCCCCGTAGCGGGGGCCCCAGAGACCCAGTTCTTC. Amino acids: CASSPVAGAPETQFF.

Note on this clonotype: One base away lies a much larger clone, so this may be a sequencing read error. This sequence joins TRBV11-2 and TRBJ2-7; D is unresolved. Germline CDR1 and CDR2: SGHAT and FQNNGV. CDR3 size: 12 residues. Trimming pared 5 bases from V and 10 bases from J, leaving 15 bases between. The CDR3 DNA reads as TGTGCCAGCAGCCCACTTGCTCTGCGCCAGTACTTC. This translates into CASSPLALRQYF.

Worth noting for this clonotype: A read error may explain this, as a much larger clone is one base away. The chain is built from TRBV27 and TRBJ2-4; no clear D gene. The DNA matches TRBJ2-7 better at its end, which makes the J call doubtful. The CDR3 covers 15 residues. Germline lookup yields CDR1 MNHEY and CDR2 SMNVEV (reference sequence). The CDR3 DNA reads as TGTGCCAGCAAACGCCTACGACTGGGAACCTACGAGCAGTACTTC. This sequence encodes CASKRLRLGTYEQYF.

The chain uses TRBV7-2 and TRBJ2-7; D unclear. Trimming stripped 1 base from V and 5 bases from J, with 9 bases between. The CDR3 contains 13 residues. From germline, CDR1 is SGHTA and CDR2 FQGNSA. CDR3 sequence reads: CASSLDYSDEQYF. In DNA, the CDR3 is TGTGCCAGCAGCTTAGATTATTCCGACGAGCAGTACTTC.

V usage is TRBV24-1 and J usage is TRBJ2-1; 7 positions match TRBD2. CDR3 length: 14 residues. Germline CDR1 is KGHDR and CDR2 is SFDVKD. V shed 6 bases and J 7 bases; nucleotides not matched to a gene: 8. In DNA, the CDR3 is TGTGCCACCAGTCTCGCGGGGGTCGGAAATGAGCAGTTCTTC. Translation gives CATSLAGVGNEQFF.

This clonotype was recorded at least ten times. The rearrangement links TRBV4-2 to TRBJ2-7; the D gene is possibly TRBD1 (5 bases). Trimming shortened V by 0 bases and J by 3 bases, and 9 bases separated the two germline ends. The germline V gene has CDR1 LGHNA and CDR2 YNFKEQ. The CDR3 sequence is 14 residues long. The CDR3, as DNA: TGTGCCAGCAGCCAAGAATCACAGGACTACGAGCAGTACTTC. Its protein product is CASSQESQDYEQYF.

In this sample, this clonotype turned up many times. The chain has TRBV20-1 and TRBJ1-1, with D perhaps TRBD1 (6 bases). CDR1 and CDR2 from the germline V gene are DFQATT and SNEGSKA (reference sequence). The CDR3 is 12 residues long. Trimming removed 3 bases from V and 4 bases from J, with 9 bases in between. DNA of the CDR3: TGCAGTGCTAGTCAGGGGAGCACTGAAGCTTTCTTT. This sequence encodes CSASQGSTEAFF.

CDR3 region: CASSFTGGRARETQYF. CDR3 DNA: TGTGCCAGCAGCTTTACGGGCGGGAGGGCCCGAGAGACCCAGTACTTC. The V and J genes are TRBV7-2 and TRBJ2-5; 9 nucleotides match TRBD2. Germline lookup yields CDR1 SGHTA and CDR2 FQGNSA. Trimming removed 3 bases from V and 4 bases from J; junction bases left unmatched: 9. This CDR3 region has 16 residues.

On this clonotype: One base away lies a much larger clone, so this may be a sequencing read error. The J gene is TRBJ2-1, the V gene TRBV12-3 or TRBV12-4, with TRBD2 identical over 11 bases. CDR3 length equals 17 residues. J gave up 7 bases and V 4 bases, and 12 bases lay outside the gene matches. CDR3 loop: CASSSGASGGLGNEQFF. CDR3 in DNA: TGTGCCAGCAGTTCCGGGGCTAGCGGGGGGTTGGGTAATGAGCAGTTCTTC.

This clonotype was seen a few times. The chain combines TRBV14 with TRBJ2-4; the D gene could be TRBD1 or TRBD2 (5 bases each). The end of the DNA is better explained by TRBJ2-5, so the J call may be wrong. Germline V gene lookup returns CDR1 SGHDN and CDR2 FVKESK. The CDR3 covers 14 residues. CDR3 region: CASSQNLGVETQYF. The CDR3 coding sequence is TGTGCCAGCAGCCAAAACCTGGGGGTGGAGACCCAGTACTTC.